These 3 T cell receptor beta chains were all obtained from the same sample, sequenced in a study of OX40 agonist ivuxolimab in advanced cancers. This table comes from immunoSEQ multiplex PCR, and its TCRdb copy is limited to in-frame clones, with some not included. The table records about 66,000 clones, roughly 85% of them present only once. This specimen consisted of CD4+ or CD8+ T cells sorted from blood, obtained in a trial of the OX40 agonist ivuxolimab. All receptors come from an adult with an advanced solid tumor such as melanoma, head and neck, liver or kidney cancer.

This chain uses TRBV10-3 with TRBJ2-7; 8 nucleotides align to TRBD1. Germline CDR1 is ENHRY and CDR2 is SYGVKD. The CDR3 runs to 13 residues. The V gene end was trimmed by 7 bases and the J gene end by 7 bases; junction bases not matched to a gene: 9. DNA of the CDR3: TGTGCCATCACCGCTACAGGGGGTCGGGAGCAGTACTTC. It codes for CAITATGGREQYF.

The V gene is TRBV21-1, the J gene TRBJ1-5; the D call in the table, TRBD1, was not verified against the DNA. TRBV21-1 is a pseudogene segment. The CDR3 contains 17 residues. The CDR3 DNA sequence: TGTGCCAGCAGACACAAATGGGGACAGGGAGGCCATCAGCCCCAGCATTTT. Protein: CASRHKWGQGGHQPQHF.

This clone was seen more than once but under ten times. In nucleotides, the CDR3 is TGTGCCAGCAGCTTAGAAGCGGGGGCCTTGCTCAGCTATGGCTACACCTTC. Translated, it gives CASSLEAGALLSYGYTF. The rearrangement uses TRBV7-9 and TRBJ1-2; D possibly corresponds to TRBD1 (6 bases). CDR3 length equals 17 residues. Germline V gene data show CDR1 as SEHNR and CDR2 as FQNEAQ (reference sequence). Deletions cut 1 base from V and 4 bases from J, with 19 bases between.